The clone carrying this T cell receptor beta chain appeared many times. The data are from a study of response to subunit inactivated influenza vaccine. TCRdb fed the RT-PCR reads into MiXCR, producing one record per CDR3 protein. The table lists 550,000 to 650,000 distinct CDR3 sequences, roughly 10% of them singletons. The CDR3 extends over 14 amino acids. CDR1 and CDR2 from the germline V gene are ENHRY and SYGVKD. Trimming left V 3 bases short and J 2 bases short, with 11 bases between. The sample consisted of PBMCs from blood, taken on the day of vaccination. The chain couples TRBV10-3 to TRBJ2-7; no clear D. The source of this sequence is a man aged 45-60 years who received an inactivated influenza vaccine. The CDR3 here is CAISEGTYTYEQYF. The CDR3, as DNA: TGTGCCATCAGTGAAGGCACGTACACCTACGAGCAGTACTTC.